The 19 T cell receptor beta chains given below trace back to one sample, sequenced in a study of a mutant IDH1 vaccine in newly diagnosed glioma. Clones were read by immunoSEQ multiplex PCR, and TCRdb kept only the in-frame ones, dropping some. The sample lists about 59,000 clones, around 92% occurring once. Time point described: baseline, week 1 (first vaccination visit). Described treatment: pre-vaccination baseline after standard-of-care therapy. The sample was PBMCs, taken from a glioma patient treated with radiotherapy, temozolomide or both. The receptor set was obtained from a man aged 50-59 years with glioma.

The chain recombines TRBV21-1 with TRBJ1-1; TRBD1 was called by the table and not checked on the DNA. TRBV21-1 is given as a pseudogene. The CDR3 totals 15 residues. CDR3: CASSRSGQENTEAFF. The CDR3 DNA is TGTGCCAGCAGCCGCTCGGGACAGGAGAACACTGAAGCTTTCTTT.

The chain is built from TRBV4-2 and TRBJ1-2, with unresolved D. Germline values: CDR1 LGHNA, CDR2 YNFKEQ. The CDR3 is made up of 14 amino acids. Trimming pared 3 bases from V and 2 bases from J, leaving 10 bases between. CDR3 sequence: CASSQTGINYGYTF. The CDR3 nucleotides read TGTGCCAGCAGCCAGACCGGGATAAACTATGGCTACACCTTC.

The J gene is TRBJ1-1, the V gene TRBV10-3; 7 bases match TRBD1. The germline V gene encodes CDR1 ENHRY and CDR2 SYGVKD. Losses at the gene ends were 4 bases for V and 1 base for J; bases not matched to a gene: 9. The CDR3 sequence is 16 residues long. The chain's CDR3 is CAISASSGTANTEAFF. For the CDR3, the DNA is TGTGCCATCAGTGCGAGCTCCGGGACAGCGAACACTGAAGCTTTCTTT.

The chain carries TRBV10-3 and TRBJ2-4; D might be TRBD2 (5 bases). The CDR3 contains 17 residues. The germline V gene has CDR1 ENHRY and CDR2 SYGVKD. The germline V and J ends were trimmed by 0 bases and 0 bases, with 12 bases remaining between them. CDR3 sequence (DNA): TGTGCCATCAGTGAGTCGGAGGTCGAAATAGCCAAAAACATTCAGTACTTC. It specifies CAISESEVEIAKNIQYF.

The gene calls are TRBV19 and TRBJ1-4; D remains ambiguous. In germline, CDR1 is LNHDA, CDR2 SQIVND (reference sequence). Trimming removed 6 bases from V and 3 bases from J, with 20 bases in between. The CDR3 is made up of 17 amino acids. The CDR3 sequence: CASSTRWGGKANEKLFF. The DNA for the CDR3 is TGTGCCAGTAGCACCCGCTGGGGTGGAAAAGCTAATGAAAAACTGTTTTTT.

The chain recombines TRBV6-1 with TRBJ2-5; TRBD2 matches 15 bases. From germline, CDR1 is MNHNS and CDR2 SASEGT. V lost 6 bases to trimming and J lost 4 bases; unmatched junction nucleotides: 3. The CDR3 sequence is 15 residues long. The DNA for the CDR3 is TGTGCCAGCAGCCGGACTAGCGGGGGGGCAGAGACCCAGTACTTC. Translated, it gives CASSRTSGGAETQYF.

V usage is TRBV2 and J usage is TRBJ1-3, with D perhaps TRBD1 (5 bases). The CDR3 sequence is 14 residues long. Trimming stripped 5 bases from V and 1 base from J, with 9 bases between. Germline lookup yields CDR1 SNHLY and CDR2 FYNNEI. CDR3 amino acids: CASSSQGSGNTIYF. The CDR3 DNA sequence: TGTGCCAGCAGTTCGCAGGGTTCTGGAAACACCATATATTTT.

This rearrangement joins TRBV7-9 to TRBJ2-1; D might be TRBD2 (5 bases). V was trimmed by 2 bases and J by 4 bases, leaving 12 bases between them. CDR1 and CDR2 (germline): SEHNR, FQNEAQ (reference sequence). This CDR3 spans 15 amino acids. Written as DNA, the CDR3 is TGTGCCAGCAGCTTAATGTCGGGAAAGTACAATGAGCAGTTCTTC. Protein sequence: CASSLMSGKYNEQFF.

This chain links TRBV29-1 with TRBJ2-5; D is undetermined. CDR3 length: 12 residues. The germline gives CDR1 SQVTM, CDR2 ANQGSEA. Trimming stripped 0 bases from V and 4 bases from J, with 6 bases between. In DNA form, the CDR3 reads TGCAGCGTTGAAGAGGACCGAGAGACCCAGTACTTC. Protein: CSVEEDRETQYF.

This chain links TRBV5-1 with TRBJ1-2, with D maybe TRBD1 (6 bases). Trimming removed 0 bases from V and 0 bases from J, with 15 bases in between. This CDR3 is 17 amino acids long. Germline lookup yields CDR1 SGHRS and CDR2 YFSETQ. DNA for the CDR3: TGCGCCAGCAGCTTGGCCGGTCCCCAGGGGACTAACTATGGCTACACCTTC. It encodes CASSLAGPQGTNYGYTF. The full variable domain, with the rest looked up from reference TRBV5-1 and TRBJ1-2, is KAGVTQTPRYLIKTRGQQVTLSCSPISGHRSVSWYQQTPGQGLQFLFEYFSETQRNKGNFPGRFSGRQFSNSRSEMNVSTLELGDSALYLCASSLAGPQGTNYGYTFGSGTRLTVV.

The chain carries TRBV4-2 and TRBJ2-5; 10 bases fit TRBD2. The trim removed 0 bases at V and 5 bases at J, leaving 9 bases unmatched. This CDR3 region has 17 residues. The V gene's germline CDR1 is LGHNA and CDR2 YNFKEQ. CDR3 sequence: CASSQELAGGAGETQYF. The CDR3, as DNA: TGTGCCAGCAGCCAAGAGTTAGCGGGGGGTGCGGGGGAGACCCAGTACTTC.

CDR3 amino acids: CASSVERVTRIYEQYF. DNA of the CDR3: TGTGCCAGCAGCGTAGAAAGGGTTACTAGGATCTACGAGCAGTACTTC. The chain has TRBV9 and TRBJ2-7; weak D call: TRBD2 (5 bases). Germline V gives CDR1 SGDLS, CDR2 YYNGEE. Trimming took 0 bases from V and 3 from J, leaving 16 bases between them. The CDR3 is 16 residues long.

V gene TRBV9 combines with J gene TRBJ2-1, with D perhaps matching TRBD2 (5 bases). V was clipped by 0 bases and J by 4 bases, with 11 bases between them. The CDR3 loop spans 15 amino acids. From germline, CDR1 is SGDLS and CDR2 YYNGEE. In nucleotides, the CDR3 is TGTGCCAGCAGCGTAGACAGCGGCGTATACAATGAGCAGTTCTTC. This codes for CASSVDSGVYNEQFF.

The chain is built from TRBV25-1 and TRBJ2-7; D is unresolved. The germline gives CDR1 MGHDK, CDR2 SYGVNS. V lost 10 bases to trimming and J lost 5 bases, with 12 bases between them. CDR3 length: 11 amino acids. Written as DNA, the CDR3 is TGTGCCACGTCAATTGGGGACGAGCAGTACTTC. Protein: CATSIGDEQYF.

V is TRBV27 and J is TRBJ1-6; D unclear. CDR1 is MNHEY and CDR2 is SMNVEV in the germline V gene (reference sequence). This CDR3 contains 13 residues. Trimming took off 7 bases at V and 2 bases at J, with 6 bases between the two ends. CDR3 DNA: TGTGCCAGCACCAACACCTATAATTCACCCCTCCACTTT. Its translation is CASTNTYNSPLHF.

The rearrangement joins TRBV28 to TRBJ1-4; D is unclear. The CDR3 is made up of 15 amino acids. V gave up 7 bases and J gave up 2 bases, with 14 bases separating them. The germline gives CDR1 MDHEN, CDR2 SYDVKM. CDR3: CASNNVGMTNEKLFF. CDR3 sequence (DNA): TGTGCCAGCAATAATGTGGGGATGACTAATGAAAAACTGTTTTTT.

V usage is TRBV7-2 and J usage is TRBJ1-5, with D possibly TRBD1 on 6 matching bases. V was clipped by 4 bases and J by 5 bases, with 15 bases between them. This CDR3 has 15 residues. Germline V gene lookup returns CDR1 SGHTA and CDR2 FQGNSA. The CDR3 region has the DNA TGTGCCAGCAGCTCCAAACCAGGGACACATCAGCCCCAGCATTTT. Translating it yields CASSSKPGTHQPQHF.

The gene calls are TRBV5-6 and TRBJ1-4; 9 bases fit TRBD1. V lost 0 bases and J lost 11; bases outside the gene matches: 8. The CDR3 extends over 15 amino acids. The germline CDR1 and CDR2 sequences are SGHDT and YYEEEE. The CDR3 region is CASSLAGTGNQKLFF. In DNA, the CDR3 is TGTGCCAGCAGCTTGGCCGGGACAGGGAATCAGAAACTGTTTTTT.

The rearrangement links TRBV5-5 to TRBJ1-5; TRBD1 matches at 8 bases. The CDR3 is 15 residues long. V shed 5 bases and J 7 bases; nucleotides not matched to a gene: 11. Per germline, CDR1 SGHKS and CDR2 YYEKEE (reference sequence). CDR3 protein: CASSPIQGARQPQHF. Written as DNA, the CDR3 is TGTGCCAGCAGTCCTATTCAGGGGGCTCGCCAGCCCCAGCATTTT.